The 5 T cell receptor beta chains given below trace back to one sample, sequenced in a study of siplizumab effects on memory and regulatory T cells. Cells of the mixed lymphocyte reaction were cocultured at 37 degrees C for 6 to 7 days. TCRdb's table, derived via immunoSEQ multiplex PCR, lists solely in-frame clones and lacks some. The sample yields about 15,000 clones, about 50% seen once. These TCRs' antigens remain unknown. The source material was CFSE-low (dividing) CD4+ T cells sorted from an allogeneic mixed lymphocyte reaction. The receptor source for this set is a human donor in good health; the cells came from an allogeneic mixed lymphocyte reaction.

This clone is medium-sized in the sample. V gene TRBV7-2 combines with J gene TRBJ2-3; a possible D gene is TRBD2 (6 bases). V lost 2 bases to trimming and J lost 5 bases, with 14 bases between them. Germline V gene data show CDR1 as SGHTA and CDR2 as FQGNSA. The CDR3 totals 15 residues. The CDR3 loop is CASSLNGRTLDTQYF. CDR3 nucleotides: TGTGCCAGCAGCTTAAACGGGAGAACTCTAGATACGCAGTATTTT.

This clone showed up just a few times. This chain connects TRBV6-1 to TRBJ2-7; D perhaps matches TRBD1 (6 bases). The CDR3 contains 16 residues. Looked up from germline, CDR1 is MNHNS and CDR2 is SASEGT. The germline V and J ends were trimmed by 3 bases and 2 bases, with 17 bases remaining between them. This chain's CDR3 is CASSEVGAGDPYEQYF. The CDR3 nucleotides are TGTGCCAGCAGTGAGGTAGGGGCAGGGGATCCCTACGAGCAGTACTTC.

J is TRBJ2-7 and V is TRBV19, with a possible D match to TRBD2 (6 bases). Germline CDR1 LNHDA, CDR2 SQIVND (reference sequence). V was shortened by 3 bases and J by 2 bases, with 8 bases between the two germline ends. The CDR3 extends over 13 amino acids. CDR3 loop: CASSIRETYEQYF. The CDR3 coding sequence is TGTGCCAGTAGTATCCGGGAGACCTACGAGCAGTACTTC.

This clone was seen a handful of times. The gene calls are TRBV6-5 and TRBJ2-2, with D perhaps TRBD2 (7 bases). The V and J ends lost 10 bases and 7 bases respectively, with 19 bases between them. Germline V lookup: CDR1 MNHEY, CDR2 SVGAGI. CDR3 length: 14 residues. Here the CDR3 reads CAKDQGTTGGELFF. The DNA for the CDR3 is TGTGCCAAGGATCAGGGGACTACCGGCGGGGAGCTGTTTTTT.

This chain connects TRBV6-1 to TRBJ2-7; possible D gene TRBD1, 6 bases. The germline V and J ends were trimmed by 6 bases and 3 bases, with 12 bases remaining between them. The germline CDR1 and CDR2 sequences are MNHNS and SASEGT. The CDR3 extends over 13 amino acids. CDR3 amino acids: CASRDTGYYEQYF. CDR3 coding DNA: TGTGCCAGCAGGGACACAGGGTACTACGAGCAGTACTTC.